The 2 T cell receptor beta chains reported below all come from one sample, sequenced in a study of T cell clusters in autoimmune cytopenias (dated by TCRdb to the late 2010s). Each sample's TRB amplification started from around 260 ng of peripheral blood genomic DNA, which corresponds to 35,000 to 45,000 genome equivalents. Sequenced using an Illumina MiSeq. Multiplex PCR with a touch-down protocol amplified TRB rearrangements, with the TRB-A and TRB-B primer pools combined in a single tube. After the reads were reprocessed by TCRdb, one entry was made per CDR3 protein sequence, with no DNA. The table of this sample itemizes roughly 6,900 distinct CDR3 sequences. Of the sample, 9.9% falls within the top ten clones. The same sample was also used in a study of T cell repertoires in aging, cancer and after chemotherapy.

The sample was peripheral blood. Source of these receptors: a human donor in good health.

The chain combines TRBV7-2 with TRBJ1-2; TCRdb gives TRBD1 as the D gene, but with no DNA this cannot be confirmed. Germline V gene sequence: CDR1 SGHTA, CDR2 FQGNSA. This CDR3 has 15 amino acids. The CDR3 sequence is CASSLASRTGAGYTF.

The CDR3 loop reads CASSSRRDRGAPSSYNEQFF. This chain joins TRBV7-6 and TRBJ2-1; TCRdb selects TRBD1, and the lack of DNA leaves this call unchecked. The germline CDR1 and CDR2 sequences are SGHVS and FNYEAQ. The CDR3 consists of 20 residues.